This is a list of T cell receptor beta chains from one sample in a study of OX40 agonist ivuxolimab in advanced cancers. Sequencing used immunoSEQ multiplex PCR; TCRdb keeps in-frame clones, though not all of them. The sample carries roughly 34,000 clones, roughly 87% recorded once. The starting material was CD4+ or CD8+ T cells sorted from blood, obtained in a trial of the OX40 agonist ivuxolimab. The receptors were gathered from an adult with an advanced solid tumor such as melanoma, head and neck, liver or kidney cancer. Each CDR3 is given with its conserved first and last residue. The order of the fields is J gene, V gene, D gene, clone size, CDR3 protein, CDR3 DNA. A D gene is named only where the DNA matches it firmly. Clone sizes are given selectively: once, few, many, or a class where the clone is expanded.

>TRBJ1-2|TRBV5-6|TRBD1|.
CASSPGQASYGYTF
TGTGCCAGCAGCCCGGGACAGGCAAGCTATGGCTACACCTTC
>TRBJ2-1|TRBV5-6|TRBD2|.
CASSLAGASGRRGNEQFF
TGTGCCAGCAGCTTGGCTGGGGCTAGCGGGAGGAGGGGCAATGAGCAGTTCTTC
>TRBJ1-2|TRBV5-1|.|.
CASSLSFAENYGYTF
TGCGCCAGCAGCTTGAGTTTTGCGGAGAACTATGGCTACACCTTC
>TRBJ1-2|TRBV7-9|.|.
CASSASGGDYGYTF
TGTGCCAGCAGCGCCTCGGGGGGAGACTATGGCTACACCTTC
>TRBJ2-5|TRBV11-2|.|.
CASSLKYPAQTQYF
TGTGCCAGCAGCTTAAAATATCCTGCCCAGACCCAGTACTTC
>TRBJ2-5|TRBV18|.|.
CASSEGVETQYF
TGTGCCAGCTCCGAAGGGGTAGAGACCCAGTACTTC
>TRBJ1-6|TRBV7-9|.|.
CASSLKAGPFALHF
TGTGCCAGCAGCTTAAAGGCAGGGCCCTTTGCCCTCCACTTT
>TRBJ1-5|TRBV28|TRBD1|.
CASRGDRTYSNQPQHF
TGTGCCAGCAGGGGGGACAGGACTTATAGCAATCAGCCCCAGCATTTT
>TRBJ2-7|TRBV11-1|.|.
CASSQRAGLASYEQYF
TGTGCCAGCAGCCAGCGAGCAGGGTTAGCCTCCTACGAGCAGTACTTC
>TRBJ1-3|TRBV4-2|.|.
CASSQGSHRYSGNTIYF
TGTGCCAGCAGCCAAGGTAGTCACAGATACTCTGGAAACACCATATATTTT
>TRBJ2-3|TRBV5-1|.|.
CASSSGLTLGTDTQYF
TGCGCCAGCAGCAGTGGCCTGACCCTGGGCACAGATACGCAGTATTTT
>TRBJ2-7|TRBV6-5|TRBD1|.
CASQKQGGPYEQYF
TGTGCCAGCCAAAAACAAGGGGGCCCCTACGAGCAGTACTTC
>TRBJ2-2|TRBV4-1|.|.
CASSQDSWLAKNTGELFF
TGCGCCAGCAGCCAAGATAGTTGGCTAGCGAAGAACACCGGGGAGCTGTTTTTT
>TRBJ2-7|TRBV5-5|.|.
CASRLGEQSSYEQYF
TGTGCCAGCAGATTAGGGGAACAGAGCTCCTACGAGCAGTACTTC
>TRBJ2-1|TRBV7-2|TRBD2|.
CASSFSSGKNEQFF
TGTGCCAGCAGCTTTTCTAGCGGGAAAAATGAGCAGTTCTTC
>TRBJ2-5|TRBV7-9|TRBD1|.
CASSTGAGETQYF
TGTGCCAGCAGCACAGGGGCCGGAGAGACCCAGTACTTC
>TRBJ2-5|TRBV7-8|TRBD2|.
CASSFYGRAVETQYF
TGTGCCAGCAGCTTTTACGGGAGGGCCGTAGAGACCCAGTACTTC
>TRBJ1-4|TRBV18|.|few
CASSYRHNEKLFF
TGTGCCAGCTCATACCGGCATAATGAAAAACTGTTTTTT
>TRBJ1-2|TRBV30|.|.
CAWRGDIATYGYTF
TGTGCCTGGAGAGGGGACATCGCCACCTATGGCTACACCTTC
>TRBJ1-5|TRBV27|.|few
CASRREGSGNQPQHF
TGTGCCAGCCGGAGGGAGGGATCGGGCAATCAGCCCCAGCATTTT
>TRBJ1-6|TRBV7-3|.|.
CASSLGQEFNSPLHF
TGTGCCAGCAGCTTAGGGCAGGAGTTTAATTCACCCCTCCACTTT
>TRBJ2-5|TRBV28|TRBD2|.
CASTSGLAGAYQETQYF
TGTGCCAGCACCTCGGGACTAGCGGGGGCTTACCAAGAGACCCAGTACTTC
>TRBJ2-7|TRBV9|TRBD2|.
CASSERGIDEQYF
TGTGCCAGCAGCGAGCGGGGGATCGACGAGCAGTACTTC